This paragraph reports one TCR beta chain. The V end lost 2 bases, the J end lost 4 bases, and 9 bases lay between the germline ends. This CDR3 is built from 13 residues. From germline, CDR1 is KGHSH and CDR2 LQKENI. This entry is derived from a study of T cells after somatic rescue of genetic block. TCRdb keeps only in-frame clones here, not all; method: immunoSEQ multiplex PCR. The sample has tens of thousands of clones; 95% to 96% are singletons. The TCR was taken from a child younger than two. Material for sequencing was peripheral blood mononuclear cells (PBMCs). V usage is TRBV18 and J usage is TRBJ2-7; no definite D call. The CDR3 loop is CASSPILGYEQYF. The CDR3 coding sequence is TGTGCCAGCTCACCAATCCTGGGGTACGAGCAGTACTTC.